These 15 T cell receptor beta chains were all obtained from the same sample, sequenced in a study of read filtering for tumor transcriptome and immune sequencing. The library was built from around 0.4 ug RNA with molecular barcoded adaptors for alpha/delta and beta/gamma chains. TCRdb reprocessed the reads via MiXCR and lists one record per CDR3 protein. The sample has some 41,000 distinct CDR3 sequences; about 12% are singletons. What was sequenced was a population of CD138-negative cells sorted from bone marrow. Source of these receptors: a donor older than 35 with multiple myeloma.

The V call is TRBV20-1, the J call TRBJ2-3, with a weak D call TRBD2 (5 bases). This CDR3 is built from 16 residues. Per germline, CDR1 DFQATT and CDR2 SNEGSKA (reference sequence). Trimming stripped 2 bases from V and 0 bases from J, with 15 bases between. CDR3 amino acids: CSARLYLTGSTDTQYF. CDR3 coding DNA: TGCAGTGCTAGACTCTATTTGACGGGGAGCACAGATACGCAGTATTTT.

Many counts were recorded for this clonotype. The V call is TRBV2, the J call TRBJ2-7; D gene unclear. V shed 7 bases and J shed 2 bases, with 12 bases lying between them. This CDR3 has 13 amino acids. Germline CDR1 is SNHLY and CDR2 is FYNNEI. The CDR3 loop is CASNTDPAYEQYF. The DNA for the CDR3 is TGTGCCAGCAACACCGACCCGGCCTACGAGCAGTACTTC.

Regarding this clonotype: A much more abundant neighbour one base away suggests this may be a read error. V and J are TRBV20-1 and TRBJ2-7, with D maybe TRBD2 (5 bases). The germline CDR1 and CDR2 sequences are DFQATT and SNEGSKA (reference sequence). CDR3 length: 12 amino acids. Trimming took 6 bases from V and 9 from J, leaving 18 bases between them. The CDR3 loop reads CSAENRGVGQYF. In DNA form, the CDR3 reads TGCAGTGCCGAAAACCGGGGAGTCGGGCAGTACTTC.

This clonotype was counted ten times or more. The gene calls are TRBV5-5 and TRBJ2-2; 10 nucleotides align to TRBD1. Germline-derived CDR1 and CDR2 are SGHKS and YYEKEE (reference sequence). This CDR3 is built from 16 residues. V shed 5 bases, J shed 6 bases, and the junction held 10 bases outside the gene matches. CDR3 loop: CASRSPGQGFAGELFF. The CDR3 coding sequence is TGTGCCAGCAGGTCCCCGGGACAGGGGTTCGCCGGGGAGCTGTTTTTT.

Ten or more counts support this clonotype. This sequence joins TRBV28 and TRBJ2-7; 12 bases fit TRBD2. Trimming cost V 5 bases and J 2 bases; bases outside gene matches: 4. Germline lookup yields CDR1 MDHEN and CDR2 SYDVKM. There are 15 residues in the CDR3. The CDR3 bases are TGTGCCAGCAGTGACTCTAGCGGGGGGGCCTACGAGCAGTACTTC. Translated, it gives CASSDSSGGAYEQYF.

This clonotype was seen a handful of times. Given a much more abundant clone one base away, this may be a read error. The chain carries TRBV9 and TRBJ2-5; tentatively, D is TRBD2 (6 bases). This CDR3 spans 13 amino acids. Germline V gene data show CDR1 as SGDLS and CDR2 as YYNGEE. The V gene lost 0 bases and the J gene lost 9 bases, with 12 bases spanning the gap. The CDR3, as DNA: TGTGCCAGCAGCGTAGCGCCAAGGGAGGCCCAGTACTTC. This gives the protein CASSVAPREAQYF.

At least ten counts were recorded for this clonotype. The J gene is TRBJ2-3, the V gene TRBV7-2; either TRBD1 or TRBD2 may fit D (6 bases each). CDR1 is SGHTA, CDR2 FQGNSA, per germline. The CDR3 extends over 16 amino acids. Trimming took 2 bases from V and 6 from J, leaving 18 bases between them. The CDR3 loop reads CASSLFSNGGPDTQYF. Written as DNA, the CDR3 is TGTGCCAGCAGCTTATTTTCTAACGGGGGCCCCGATACGCAGTATTTT.

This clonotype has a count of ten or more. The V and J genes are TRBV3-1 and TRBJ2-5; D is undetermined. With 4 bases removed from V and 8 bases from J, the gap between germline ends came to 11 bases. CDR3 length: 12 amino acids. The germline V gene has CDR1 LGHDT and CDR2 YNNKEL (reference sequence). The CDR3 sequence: CASSLPRATQYF. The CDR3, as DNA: TGTGCCAGCAGCCTACCACGGGCCACCCAGTACTTC.

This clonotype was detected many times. CDR3 region: CASSASGWGSASYEQYF. For the CDR3, the DNA is TGTGCCAGCAGCGCCTCCGGTTGGGGGTCCGCGTCCTACGAGCAGTACTTC. The rearrangement links TRBV9 to TRBJ2-7; D might be TRBD1 or TRBD2, each matching 5 bases. The germline gives CDR1 SGDLS, CDR2 YYNGEE. The CDR3 spans 17 residues. The V end lost 3 bases, the J end lost 1 base, and 20 bases lay between the germline ends.

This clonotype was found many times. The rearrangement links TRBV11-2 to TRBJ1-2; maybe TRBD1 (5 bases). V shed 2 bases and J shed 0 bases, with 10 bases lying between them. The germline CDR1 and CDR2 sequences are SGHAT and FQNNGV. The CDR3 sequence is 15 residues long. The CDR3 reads CASSLMPGTNYGYTF. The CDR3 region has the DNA TGTGCCAGCAGCTTAATGCCAGGGACTAACTATGGCTACACCTTC.

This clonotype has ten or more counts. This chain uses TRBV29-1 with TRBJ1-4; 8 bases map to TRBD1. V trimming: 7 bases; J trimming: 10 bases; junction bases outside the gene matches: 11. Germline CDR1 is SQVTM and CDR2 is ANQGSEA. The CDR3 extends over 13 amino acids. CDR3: CSAEQGGPGKLFF. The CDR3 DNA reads TGCAGCGCGGAACAGGGGGGACCCGGAAAACTGTTTTTT.

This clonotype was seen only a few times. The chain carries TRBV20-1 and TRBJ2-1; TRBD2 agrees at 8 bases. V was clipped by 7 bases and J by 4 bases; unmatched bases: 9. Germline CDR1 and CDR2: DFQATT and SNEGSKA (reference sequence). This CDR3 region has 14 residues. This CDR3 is CSGAGGGLYNEQFF. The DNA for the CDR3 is TGCAGTGGGGCCGGGGGGGGCCTATACAATGAGCAGTTCTTC.

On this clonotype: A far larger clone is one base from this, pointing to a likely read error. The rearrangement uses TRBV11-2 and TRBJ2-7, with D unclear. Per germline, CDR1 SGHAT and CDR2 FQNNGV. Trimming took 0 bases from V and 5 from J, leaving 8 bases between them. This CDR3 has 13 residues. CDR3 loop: CASSLERPDEQYF. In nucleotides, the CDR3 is TGTGCCAGCAGCTTAGAGAGGCCGGACGAGCAGTACTTC.

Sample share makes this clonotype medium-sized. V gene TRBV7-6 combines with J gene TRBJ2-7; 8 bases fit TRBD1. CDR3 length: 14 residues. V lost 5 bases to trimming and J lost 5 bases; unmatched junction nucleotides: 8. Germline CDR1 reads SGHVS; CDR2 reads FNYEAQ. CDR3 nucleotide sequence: TGTGCCAGCAGCCCCTTGGACAGGGTGGACGAGCAGTACTTC. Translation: CASSPLDRVDEQYF.

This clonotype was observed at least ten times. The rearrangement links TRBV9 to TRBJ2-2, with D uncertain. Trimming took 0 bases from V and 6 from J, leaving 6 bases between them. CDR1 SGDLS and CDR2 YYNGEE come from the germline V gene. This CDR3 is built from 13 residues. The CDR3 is CASSVAVAGELFF. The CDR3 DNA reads TGTGCCAGCAGCGTAGCTGTGGCCGGGGAGCTGTTTTTT. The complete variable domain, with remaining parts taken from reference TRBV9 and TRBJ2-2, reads DSGVTQTPKHLITATGQRVTLRCSPRSGDLSVYWYQQSLDQGLQFLIQYYNGEERAKGNILERFSAQQFPDLHSELNLSSLELGDSALYFCASSVAVAGELFFGEGSRLTVL.